This entry describes one TCR beta chain. Its antigen is still unknown. This sample was included in a study of CD8+ T cells in alopecia areata. cDNA reverse transcribed from extracted RNA served as the sequencing template. The table came from immunoSEQ multiplex PCR; TCRdb's copy has only in-frame clones and leaves some out. This table has some 120,000 clones, roughly 55% appearing once. This CDR3 spans 16 amino acids. Germline-derived CDR1 and CDR2 are SGDLS and YYNGEE. Trimming removed 1 base at V and 6 bases at J, with 17 bases between. Study conclusions and caveats: Especially in alopecia totalis/universalis, lesional scalp showed greater clonality than normal scalp did. Tofacitinib significantly reduced both scalp clonality and expanded CD8+ clones among the top 100.

The treatment is: oral pan-JAK inhibitor, 5-10 mg twice daily. Collection of lesional scalp punch biopsies and peripheral blood was performed in alopecia areata patients. This clonotype was obtained from a human donor with alopecia areata. The source material was CD4+ T cells sorted from blood, sampled at week 4, from a patient treated with tofacitinib. The chain is built from TRBV9 and TRBJ2-1, with D maybe TRBD1 (5 bases). The DNA for the CDR3 is TGTGCCAGCAGCGTAAGGAACCAGGGTGTGAGCAATGAGCAGTTCTTC. Translating gives CASSVRNQGVSNEQFF.